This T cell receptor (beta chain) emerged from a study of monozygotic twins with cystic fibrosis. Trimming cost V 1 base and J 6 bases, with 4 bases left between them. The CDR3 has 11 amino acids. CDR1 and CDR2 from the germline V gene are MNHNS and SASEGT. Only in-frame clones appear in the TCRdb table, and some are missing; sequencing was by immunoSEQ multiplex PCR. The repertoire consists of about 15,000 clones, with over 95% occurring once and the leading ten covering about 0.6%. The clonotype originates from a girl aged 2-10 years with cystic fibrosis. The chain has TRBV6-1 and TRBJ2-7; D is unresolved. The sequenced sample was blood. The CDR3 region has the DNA TGTGCCAGCAGTGAAGGGGGCGAGCAGTACTTC. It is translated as CASSEGGEQYF.